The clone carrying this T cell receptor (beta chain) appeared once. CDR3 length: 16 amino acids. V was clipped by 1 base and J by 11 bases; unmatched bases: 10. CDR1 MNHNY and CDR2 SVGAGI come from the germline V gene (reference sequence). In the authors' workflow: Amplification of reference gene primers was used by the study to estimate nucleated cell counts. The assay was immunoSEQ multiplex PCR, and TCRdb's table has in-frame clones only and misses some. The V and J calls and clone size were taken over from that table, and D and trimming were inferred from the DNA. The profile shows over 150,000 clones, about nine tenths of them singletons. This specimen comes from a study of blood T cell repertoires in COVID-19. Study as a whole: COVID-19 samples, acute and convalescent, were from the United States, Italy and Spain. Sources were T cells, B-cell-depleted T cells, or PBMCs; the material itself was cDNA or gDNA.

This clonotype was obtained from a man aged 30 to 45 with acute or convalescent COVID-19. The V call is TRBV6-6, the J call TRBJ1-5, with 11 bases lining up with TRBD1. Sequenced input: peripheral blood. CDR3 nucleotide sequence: TGTGCCAGCAGTTACTGGGACAGGGGGGACGTTAGGGCCCAGCATTTT. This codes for CASSYWDRGDVRAQHF.